These 2 T cell receptor beta chains came from one sample sequenced in a study of T-cell memory formation after mild COVID-19. In TCRdb, the 5' RACE reads were re-called with MiXCR into one record per CDR3 protein. The table has roughly 100,000 distinct CDR3 sequences, over 15% seen once. Sample: PBMCs or a T cell subset sorted from them (not recorded which). These TCRs come from an adult woman who had mild COVID-19 (a few samples of this study predate the infection). Cell type and time point are not known.

The chain has TRBV9 and TRBJ1-1; D gene ambiguous. The germline V gene encodes CDR1 SGDLS and CDR2 YYNGEE. With 4 bases removed from V and 4 bases from J, the gap between germline ends came to 14 bases. This CDR3 region has 14 residues. CDR3 nucleotides: TGTGCCAGCAGCTTGGATTCGGGTGCCACTGAAGCTTTCTTT. Protein product: CASSLDSGATEAFF.

V and J are TRBV5-6 and TRBJ2-7, with 13 nucleotides matching TRBD2. V shed 4 bases, J shed 7 bases, and the junction held 11 bases outside the gene matches. The CDR3 runs to 16 residues. Germline assignment: CDR1 SGHDT and CDR2 YYEEEE. The CDR3: CASSHGTSGTPWEQYF. DNA for the CDR3: TGTGCCAGCAGCCACGGGACTAGCGGGACCCCGTGGGAGCAGTACTTC.